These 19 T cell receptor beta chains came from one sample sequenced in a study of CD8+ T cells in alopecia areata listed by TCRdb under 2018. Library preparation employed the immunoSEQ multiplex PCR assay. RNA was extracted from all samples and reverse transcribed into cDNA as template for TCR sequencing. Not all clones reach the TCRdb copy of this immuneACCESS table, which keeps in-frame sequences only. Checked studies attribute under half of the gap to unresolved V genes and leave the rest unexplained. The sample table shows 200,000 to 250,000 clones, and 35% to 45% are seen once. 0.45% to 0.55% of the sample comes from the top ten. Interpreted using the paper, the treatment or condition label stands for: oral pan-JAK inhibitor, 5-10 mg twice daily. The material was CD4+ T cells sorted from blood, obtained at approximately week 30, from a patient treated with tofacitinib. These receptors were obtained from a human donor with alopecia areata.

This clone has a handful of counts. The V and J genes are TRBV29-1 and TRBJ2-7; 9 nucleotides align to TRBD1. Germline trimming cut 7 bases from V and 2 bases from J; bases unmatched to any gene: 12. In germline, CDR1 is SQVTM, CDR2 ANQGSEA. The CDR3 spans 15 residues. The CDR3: CSASPAGQGPYEQYF. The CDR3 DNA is TGCAGCGCCTCACCGGCAGGACAGGGGCCCTACGAGCAGTACTTC.

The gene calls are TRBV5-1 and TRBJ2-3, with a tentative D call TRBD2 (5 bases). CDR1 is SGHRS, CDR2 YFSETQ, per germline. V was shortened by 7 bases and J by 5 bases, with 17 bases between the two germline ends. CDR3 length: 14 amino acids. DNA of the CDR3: TGCGCCAGCTCAAGGTGGACGGCGGGAGATACGCAGTATTTT. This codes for CASSRWTAGDTQYF.

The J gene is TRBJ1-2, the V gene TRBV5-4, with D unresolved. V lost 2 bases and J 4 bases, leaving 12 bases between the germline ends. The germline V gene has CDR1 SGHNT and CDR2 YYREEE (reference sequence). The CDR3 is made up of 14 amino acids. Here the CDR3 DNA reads TGTGCCAGCAGCTTCAATTCCAGGATCTATGGCTACACCTTC. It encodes CASSFNSRIYGYTF.

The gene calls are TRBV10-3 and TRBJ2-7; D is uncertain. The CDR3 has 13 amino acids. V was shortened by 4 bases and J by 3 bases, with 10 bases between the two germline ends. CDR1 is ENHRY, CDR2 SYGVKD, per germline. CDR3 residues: CAISGLDGYEQYF. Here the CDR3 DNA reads TGTGCCATCAGTGGGTTAGACGGCTACGAGCAGTACTTC.

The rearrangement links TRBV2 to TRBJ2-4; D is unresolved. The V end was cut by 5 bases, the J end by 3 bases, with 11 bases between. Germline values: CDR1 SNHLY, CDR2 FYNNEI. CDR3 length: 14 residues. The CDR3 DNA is TGTGCCAGCAGTAACCCTAGTGTCAAAAACATTCAGTACTTC. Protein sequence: CASSNPSVKNIQYF.

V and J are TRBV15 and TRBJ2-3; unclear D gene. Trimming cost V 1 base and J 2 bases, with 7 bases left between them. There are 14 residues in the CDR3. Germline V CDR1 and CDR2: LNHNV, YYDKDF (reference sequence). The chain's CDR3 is CATSRVGNTDTQYF. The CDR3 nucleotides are TGTGCCACCAGCAGAGTTGGCAACACAGATACGCAGTATTTT.

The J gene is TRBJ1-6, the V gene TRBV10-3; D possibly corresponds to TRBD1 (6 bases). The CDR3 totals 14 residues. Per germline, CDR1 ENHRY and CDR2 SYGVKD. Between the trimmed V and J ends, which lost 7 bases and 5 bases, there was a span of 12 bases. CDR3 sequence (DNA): TGTGCCATCACTGGACAGCTTAATAATTCACCCCTCCACTTT. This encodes CAITGQLNNSPLHF.

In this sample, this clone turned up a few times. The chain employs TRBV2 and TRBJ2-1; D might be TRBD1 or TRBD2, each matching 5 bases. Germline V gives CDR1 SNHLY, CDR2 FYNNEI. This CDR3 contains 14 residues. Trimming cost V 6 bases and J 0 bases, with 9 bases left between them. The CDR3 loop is CASRWGSSYNEQFF. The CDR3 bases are TGTGCCAGCAGGTGGGGGAGCTCCTACAATGAGCAGTTCTTC.

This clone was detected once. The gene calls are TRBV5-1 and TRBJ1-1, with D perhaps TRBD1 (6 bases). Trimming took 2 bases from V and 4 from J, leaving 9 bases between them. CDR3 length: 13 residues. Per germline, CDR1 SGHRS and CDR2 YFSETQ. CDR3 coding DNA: TGCGCCAGCAGCTTCGAGGGGGGCACTGAAGCTTTCTTT. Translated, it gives CASSFEGGTEAFF.

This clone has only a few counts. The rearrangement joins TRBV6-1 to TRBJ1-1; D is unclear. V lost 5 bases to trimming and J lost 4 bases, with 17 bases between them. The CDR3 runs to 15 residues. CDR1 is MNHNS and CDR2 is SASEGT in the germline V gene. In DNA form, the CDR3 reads TGTGCCAGCAGTTGGGCGGTCAAGAGGACCACTGAAGCTTTCTTT. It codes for CASSWAVKRTTEAFF.

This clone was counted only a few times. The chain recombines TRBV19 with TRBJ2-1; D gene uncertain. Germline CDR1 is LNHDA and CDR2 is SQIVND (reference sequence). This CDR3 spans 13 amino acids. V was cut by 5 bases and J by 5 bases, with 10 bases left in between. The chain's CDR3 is CASSPRVDNEQFF. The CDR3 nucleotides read TGTGCCAGTAGTCCCCGGGTCGACAATGAGCAGTTCTTC.

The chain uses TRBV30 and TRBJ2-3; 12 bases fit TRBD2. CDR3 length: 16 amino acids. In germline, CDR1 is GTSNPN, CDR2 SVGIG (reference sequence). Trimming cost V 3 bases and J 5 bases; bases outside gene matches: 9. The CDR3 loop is CAWSPLAGGPLDTQYF. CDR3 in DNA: TGTGCCTGGAGCCCGCTAGCGGGAGGGCCGCTAGATACGCAGTATTTT.

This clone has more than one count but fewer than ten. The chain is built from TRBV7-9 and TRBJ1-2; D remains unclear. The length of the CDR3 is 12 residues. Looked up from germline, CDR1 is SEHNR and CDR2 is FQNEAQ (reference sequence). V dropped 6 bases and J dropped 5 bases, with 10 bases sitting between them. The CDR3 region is CASRSIAYGYTF. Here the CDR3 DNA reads TGTGCCAGCAGGTCGATTGCGTATGGCTACACCTTC. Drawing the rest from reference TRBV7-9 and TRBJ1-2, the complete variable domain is DTGVSQNPRHKITKRGQNVTFRCDPISEHNRLYWYRQTLGQGPEFLTYFQNEAQLEKSRLLSDRFSAERPKGSFSTLEIQRTEQGDSAMYLCASRSIAYGYTFGSGTRLTVV.

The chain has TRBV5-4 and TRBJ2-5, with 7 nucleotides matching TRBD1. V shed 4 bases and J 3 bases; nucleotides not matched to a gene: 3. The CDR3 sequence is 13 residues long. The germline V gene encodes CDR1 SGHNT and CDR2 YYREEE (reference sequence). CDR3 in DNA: TGTGCCAGCAGCCCGACAGGGAAAGAGACCCAGTACTTC. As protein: CASSPTGKETQYF.

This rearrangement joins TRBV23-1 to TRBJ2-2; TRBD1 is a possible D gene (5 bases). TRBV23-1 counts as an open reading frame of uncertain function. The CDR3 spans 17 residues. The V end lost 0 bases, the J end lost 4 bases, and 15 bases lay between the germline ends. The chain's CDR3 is CASSQSRSDSGTGELFF. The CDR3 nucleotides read TGCGCCAGCAGTCAATCGCGCTCTGACAGTGGCACCGGGGAGCTGTTTTTT.

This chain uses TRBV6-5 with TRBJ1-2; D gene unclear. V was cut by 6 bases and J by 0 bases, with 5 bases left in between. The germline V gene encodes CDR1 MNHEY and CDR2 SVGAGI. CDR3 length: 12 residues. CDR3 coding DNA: TGTGCCAGCAGCGCGGCTAACTATGGCTACACCTTC. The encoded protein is CASSAANYGYTF.

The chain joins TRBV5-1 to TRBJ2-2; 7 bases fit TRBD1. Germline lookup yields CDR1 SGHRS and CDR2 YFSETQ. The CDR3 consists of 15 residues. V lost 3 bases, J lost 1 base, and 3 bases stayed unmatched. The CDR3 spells CASSYSGGNTGELFF. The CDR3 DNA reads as TGCGCCAGCAGCTATTCAGGGGGGAACACCGGGGAGCTGTTTTTT.

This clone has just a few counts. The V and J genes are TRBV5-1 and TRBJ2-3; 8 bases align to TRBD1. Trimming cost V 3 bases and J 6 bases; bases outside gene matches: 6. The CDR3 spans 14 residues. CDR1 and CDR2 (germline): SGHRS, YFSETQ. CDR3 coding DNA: TGCGCCAGCAGCTATGGACAGGGATCGGATACGCAGTATTTT. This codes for CASSYGQGSDTQYF.

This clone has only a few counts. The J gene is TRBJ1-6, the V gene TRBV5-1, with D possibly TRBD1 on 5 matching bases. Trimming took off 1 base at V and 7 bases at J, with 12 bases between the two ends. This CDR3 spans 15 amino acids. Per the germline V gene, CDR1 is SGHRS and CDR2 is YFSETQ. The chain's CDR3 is CASSLLGDENSPLHF. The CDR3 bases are TGCGCCAGCAGCTTGTTAGGGGACGAAAATTCACCCCTCCACTTT.